This T cell receptor (beta chain) was recovered during a study of cytomegalovirus exposure and HLA in healthy donors. Germline CDR1 is SEHNR and CDR2 is FQNEAQ (reference sequence). Trimming shortened V by 8 bases and J by 6 bases, and 10 bases separated the two germline ends. There are 12 residues in the CDR3. A remark on this clone: Antigen specificity is unknown.

With 60 Vbeta and 13 Jbeta primers, the PCR was carried out. The assay was immunoSEQ multiplex PCR, and TCRdb's table has in-frame clones only and misses some. The data hold approximately 83,000 clones, with around 80% observed a single time. Whole-study findings and limits: Researchers had no immune exposure information except CMV serostatus available.

The sample taken for sequencing was PBMCs. The TCR was taken from a man aged 18 to 29 in good health and CMV-seronegative. The gene calls are TRBV7-9 and TRBJ2-2; D remains unclear. In DNA form, the CDR3 reads TGTGCCAGCTTCTCTTCCGCCGGGGAGCTGTTTTTT. Translation: CASFSSAGELFF.